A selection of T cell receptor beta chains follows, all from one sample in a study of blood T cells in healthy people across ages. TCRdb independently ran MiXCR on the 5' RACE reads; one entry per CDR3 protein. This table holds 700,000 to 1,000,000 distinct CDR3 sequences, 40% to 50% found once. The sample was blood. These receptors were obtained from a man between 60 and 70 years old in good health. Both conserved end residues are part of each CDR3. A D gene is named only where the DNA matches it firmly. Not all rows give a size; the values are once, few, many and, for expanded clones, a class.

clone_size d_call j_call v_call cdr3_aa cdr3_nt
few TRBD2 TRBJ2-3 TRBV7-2 CASSASGLAADTQYF TGTGCCAGCAGCGCCTCGGGACTAGCGGCAGATACGCAGTATTTT
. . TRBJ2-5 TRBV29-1 CAGKSYNEQYF TGCGCCGGCAAGTCCTACAATGAGCAGTACTTC
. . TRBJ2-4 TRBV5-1 CASSLGGSRSYERYF TGCGCCAGCAGCTTGGGGGGGTCTAGGTCCTACGAGCGGTACTTC
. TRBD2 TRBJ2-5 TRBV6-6 CASSYGSGGAETQYF TGTGCCAGCAGTTACGGTAGCGGGGGGGCCGAGACCCAGTACTTC
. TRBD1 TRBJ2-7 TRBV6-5 CASSFRDRGLFTTSTSAYEQYF TGTGCCAGCAGTTTCCGGGACAGGGGGCTCTTTACCACATCGACAAGCGCCTACGAGCAGTACTTC
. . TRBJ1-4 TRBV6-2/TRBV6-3 CASSYGQKNEKLFF TGTGCCAGCAGTTACGGACAGAAAAATGAAAAACTGTTTTTT
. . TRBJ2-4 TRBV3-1 CASSQDQGPKNIQYF TGTGCCAGCAGCCAAGACCAAGGCCCCAAAAACATTCAGTACTTC
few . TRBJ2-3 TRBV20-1 CSARLQTGTDTQYF TGCAGTGCTAGGCTACAGACTGGCACAGATACGCAGTATTTT
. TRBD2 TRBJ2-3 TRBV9 CASSFLLSGETDTQYF TGTGCCAGCAGCTTTCTACTTAGCGGGGAAACAGATACGCAGTATTTT
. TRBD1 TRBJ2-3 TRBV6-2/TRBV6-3 CASSYVPGQGTDTQYF TGTGCCAGCAGTTACGTACCGGGACAGGGCACAGATACGCAGTATTTT
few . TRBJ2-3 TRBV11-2 CASSLGGVWDTQYF TGTGCCAGCAGCTTGGGCGGGGTGTGGGATACGCAGTATTTT
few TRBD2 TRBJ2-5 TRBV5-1 CASSLGGTKETQYF TGCGCCAGCAGCTTGGGGGGGACTAAAGAGACCCAGTACTTC
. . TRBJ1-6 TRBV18 CASSRTDTNSPLHF TGTGCCAGCTCACGGACAGACACAAATTCACCCCTCCACTTT
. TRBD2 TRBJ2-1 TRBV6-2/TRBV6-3 CASSYFGTSGYDEQFF TGTGCCAGCAGTTACTTTGGGACTAGCGGTTACGATGAGCAGTTCTTC
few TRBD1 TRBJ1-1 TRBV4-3 CASSQDQLWDRFGNTEAFF TGCGCCAGCAGCCAAGATCAATTGTGGGACAGGTTTGGGAACACTGAAGCTTTCTTT
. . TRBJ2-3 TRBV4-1 CASSPERRGAAFSTQYF TGCGCCAGCAGCCCCGAGAGGAGGGGGGCGGCGTTTTCGACGCAGTATTTT
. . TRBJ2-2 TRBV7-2 CASTIDNTGELFF TGTGCCAGCACCATAGATAACACCGGGGAGCTGTTTTTT
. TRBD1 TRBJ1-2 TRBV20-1 CSATVSTGNYGYTF TGCAGTGCTACCGTCTCGACAGGGAACTATGGCTACACCTTC
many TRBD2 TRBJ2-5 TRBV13 CASSSSGGRETQYF TGTGCCAGCAGCTCCTCGGGGGGTCGGGAGACCCAGTACTTC
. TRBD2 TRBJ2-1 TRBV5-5 CASLLLAGGNEQFF TGTGCCAGCCTCTTATTGGCGGGGGGCAACGAGCAGTTCTTC
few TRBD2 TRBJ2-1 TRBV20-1 CSADPRESGGSGQFF TGCAGTGCTGACCCGCGGGAGAGCGGGGGGTCCGGTCAGTTCTTC
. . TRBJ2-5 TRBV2 CASSEARARGTQYF TGTGCCAGCAGTGAAGCCAGGGCAAGAGGGACCCAGTACTTC
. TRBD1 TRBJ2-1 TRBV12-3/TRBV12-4 CASSLGTGTGDGQFF TGTGCCAGCAGTTTAGGCACAGGGACAGGGGATGGGCAGTTCTTC
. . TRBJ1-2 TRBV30 CAWSGQPRVYTF TGTGCCTGGAGTGGACAGCCCCGTGTCTACACCTTC
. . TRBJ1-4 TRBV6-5 CASRGPGDNEKLFF TGTGCCAGCAGAGGACCGGGCGATAATGAAAAACTGTTTTTT
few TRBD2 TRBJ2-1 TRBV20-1 CSAEGPLAGDYNEQFF TGCAGTGCCGAAGGGCCCCTAGCGGGGGACTACAATGAGCAGTTCTTC
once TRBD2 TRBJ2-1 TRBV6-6 CASSLTSGDSSYNEQFF TGTGCCAGCAGTTTAACTAGCGGGGACAGCTCCTACAATGAGCAGTTCTTC
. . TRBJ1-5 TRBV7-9 CASSAETVFQPQHF TGTGCCAGCAGCGCGGAGACAGTTTTTCAGCCCCAGCATTTT
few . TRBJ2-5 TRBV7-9 CASSLAGTYEETQYF TGTGCCAGCAGCTTAGCTGGGACATACGAAGAGACCCAGTACTTC
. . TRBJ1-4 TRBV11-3 CASSYGQPNEKLFF TGTGCCAGCAGTTATGGACAGCCTAATGAAAAACTGTTTTTT
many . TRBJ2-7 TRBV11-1 CASSPIKTPAYEQYF TGTGCCAGCAGCCCAATCAAGACACCGGCCTACGAGCAGTACTTC
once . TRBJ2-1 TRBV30 CAWSVEPLARAYNEQFF TGTGCCTGGAGTGTAGAACCTCTAGCGCGGGCGTACAATGAGCAGTTCTTC
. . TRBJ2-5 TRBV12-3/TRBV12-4 CASSFRRSGTQYF TGTGCCAGCAGTTTTCGGCGTTCGGGGACCCAGTACTTC
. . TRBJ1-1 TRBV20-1 CSATPNADTEAFF TGCAGTGCCACTCCGAACGCGGACACTGAAGCTTTCTTT
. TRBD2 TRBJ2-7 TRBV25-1 CASSWVAGSYEQYF TGTGCCAGCAGCTGGGTAGCGGGGTCCTACGAGCAGTACTTC
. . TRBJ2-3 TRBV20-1 CSARGGSADTQYF TGCAGTGCTAGAGGGGGGTCCGCAGATACGCAGTATTTT
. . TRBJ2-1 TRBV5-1 CAISLENRANNEQFF TGCGCCATCAGCTTGGAAAACCGGGCCAATAATGAGCAGTTCTTC
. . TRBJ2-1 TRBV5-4 CASTQQGGSYNEQFF TGTGCCAGCACCCAGCAGGGGGGCTCCTACAATGAGCAGTTCTTC
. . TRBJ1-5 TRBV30 CAWTEGRPGQPQHF TGTGCCTGGACCGAGGGGAGACCTGGGCAGCCCCAGCATTTT
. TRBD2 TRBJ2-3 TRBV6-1 CASSEARGGTDTQYF TGTGCCAGCAGTGAAGCGCGGGGGGGCACAGATACGCAGTATTTT
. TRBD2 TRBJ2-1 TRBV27 CASSISGGGYNEQFF TGTGCCAGCAGTATTAGCGGGGGGGGTTACAATGAGCAGTTCTTC
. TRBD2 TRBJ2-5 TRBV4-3 CASSKLAGGPRETQYF TGCGCCAGCAGCAAACTAGCGGGGGGGCCTCGGGAGACCCAGTACTTC
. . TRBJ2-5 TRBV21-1 CASEVGQDQETQYF TGTGCCAGCGAGGTCGGACAGGATCAAGAGACCCAGTACTTC
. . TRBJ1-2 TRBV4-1 CASSHQHAGANYGYTF TGCGCCAGCAGCCACCAACACGCGGGAGCTAACTATGGCTACACCTTC
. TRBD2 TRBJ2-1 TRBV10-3 CAIAMGSSGDEQFF TGTGCCATCGCGATGGGGTCTAGCGGGGATGAGCAGTTCTTC
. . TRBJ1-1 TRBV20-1 CSAWLMNTEAFF TGCAGTGCTTGGTTAATGAACACTGAAGCTTTCTTT
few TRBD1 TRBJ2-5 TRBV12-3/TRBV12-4 CASSQGAGETQYF TGTGCCAGCAGCCAGGGGGCCGGGGAGACCCAGTACTTC
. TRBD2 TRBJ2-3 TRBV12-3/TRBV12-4 CASSTSGGFDTQYF TGTGCCAGCAGTACTAGCGGGGGGTTCGATACGCAGTATTTT
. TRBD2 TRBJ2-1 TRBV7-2 CASLRAGGRNEQFF TGTGCCAGCCTAAGGGCGGGGGGGCGTAATGAGCAGTTCTTC
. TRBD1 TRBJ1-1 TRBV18 CASSPMRQGVNTEAFF TGTGCCAGCTCACCAATGAGACAGGGGGTGAACACTGAAGCTTTCTTT
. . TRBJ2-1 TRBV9 CASSPGDASSYNEQFF TGTGCCAGCAGCCCGGGGGACGCTAGCTCCTACAATGAGCAGTTCTTC
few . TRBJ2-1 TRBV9 CASSQGVGPYEQFF TGTGCCAGCAGCCAAGGGGTAGGGCCGTATGAGCAGTTCTTC
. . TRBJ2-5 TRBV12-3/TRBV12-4 CAGSWSGETQYF TGTGCCGGCAGTTGGAGCGGGGAGACCCAGTACTTC
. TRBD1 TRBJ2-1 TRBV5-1 CASSGQGAAVGNEQFF TGCGCCAGCAGCGGGCAGGGGGCGGCCGTGGGGAATGAGCAGTTCTTC